This TCR beta chain was retrieved from a study of shared clonotypes between healthy human individuals (dated by TCRdb to 2019 to 2021). Looking at the study overall: A couple of women and a few men aged 18 to 49 years were included in the cohort. For each donor, three plates each were used for CD4 naive and CD4 memory, two plates were used for CD8 naive, and one plate was used for CD8 memory. Blood TCR repertoires of about five healthy adults were deeply sequenced to estimate repertoire size and the extent of clonotype sharing between individuals. Libraries were prepared and TCR repertoires were sequenced by different laboratories using diverse techniques, in order to increase sequencing depth and limit assay-specific biases. Leukapheresis yielded between about 0.8 and 8.9 billion PBMCs per donor. Study-wide conclusions, independent of this receptor: The genetic and exposure-history diversity represented was limited by the small number of donors. Sampling was limited to blood, and TCR repertoires in tissue likely differ from TCR repertoires in blood. Across a few donors, roughly 5.1% of naive CD4, roughly 3.4% of naive CD8, approximately 2.5% of memory CD4, and roughly 0.4% of memory CD8 clonotypes were shared. Pairwise subsampling indicated that sequencing depth was expected to affect the degree of clonotype sharing among donors. Naive subsets generally had larger estimated clonotype richness than memory subsets. Rarefaction of sorted-subset datasets indicated incomplete sequencing despite the large sequencing depth. Compared with non-shared clonotypes, the clonotypes found in all four sorted-subset donors had higher generation probabilities.

TCR CDR3 regions were amplified from genomic DNA by multiplex PCR using the deep immunoSEQ assay. For each cell subset, the extracted genomic DNA was distributed evenly across all wells of several immunoSEQ 96-well plates, and each plate served as one replicate. For sorted subsets, roughly 200 ng of genomic DNA, equivalent to around 31,000 T cell genomes, went into each replicate PCR. Purified libraries were measured with a Qubit 3.0 fluorometer, size-checked on a Bioanalyzer 2100, and measured again with the KAPA Library Quantification kit. Every immunoSEQ 96-well plate was sequenced on a dedicated single-read 150-cycle Illumina NextSeq 550 flow cell. In the source study's methods: Because only junctional sequences without quality scores were contained in the immunoSEQ output, filtering matching that applied to full-length reads could not be performed. Sequences were annotated with PyIR, a Python wrapper for IgBLAST v1.9, and V/J genes and CDR3 were assigned using IMGT germline references. Reads were removed for weak V/J assignments (E-value above 1e-6), missing CDR3, stop codons, out-of-frame junctions, or ambiguous translated residues. V3J clonotypes were defined as sequences sharing an identical inferred V gene, J gene, and CDR3 amino acid sequence. The percentage overlap between two repertoires was calculated by dividing the number of shared unique clonotypes by the size of the smaller repertoire. RTK rarefaction, the Chao1 estimator, and Recon v2.1 estimates of unobserved clonotypes were used to assess repertoire richness. Generation probabilities for all TCRbeta clonotypes obtained by the gDNA method from a handful of donors were computed using OLGA. TCRdb took over this immuneACCESS table, retaining in-frame rearrangements with V and J assigned. Such tables are incomplete; in checked studies, under half of the missing clones stem from an unresolved V gene, and the remainder is unexplained. V, J and clone size are those of that table, while D and trimming were read from the DNA. The sample profile shows some 1,400,000 clones; about 96% of them were found once. The ten largest clones capture roughly 1.2% of the sample.

Of note for this clone: Its cognate antigen has yet to be identified. Qualities for individual bases were not recorded, and no much larger clone is one base off.

The donors were healthy, HIV-negative adults with no recently reported acute infections or vaccinations. Every donor was a Caucasian adult living in Nashville, Tennessee, USA. CD4+ T cells were enriched by magnetic negative selection, after which naive cells were positively selected on CD45RA and the negative fraction was taken as the memory subset. After blood collection by leukapheresis, PBMCs were isolated using Ficoll-Histopaque density gradient centrifugation and then cryopreserved in the vapor phase of liquid nitrogen. Analytical flow cytometry was used to check the purity and quantity of each magnetically sorted T cell population. Genomic DNA was isolated from each sorted fraction and quantified by UV absorbance on a Nanodrop 2000c. This TCR came from a man younger than 45 in good health. Sequenced: naive CD4+ T cells sorted from blood. This specimen's cell subset or site label, per the study, means: CD45RA+ positively selected.

The sequence in DNA is TGTGCCAGCAGTCTTCTGGGGACAGCAACCTACGAGCAGTACTTC. It specifies CASSLLGTATYEQYF. The sequence links TRBV6-4 to TRBJ2-7; 7 bases in between match TRBD1. Ends trimmed: V by 5 bases, J by 2 bases; bases unmatched to a gene: 9. CDR1 MRHNA and CDR2 SNTAGT are derived from the germline V gene. The CDR3 starts with the cysteine, ends with the phenylalanine, and has 15 residues. Kept here is only the CDR3 DNA, which spans 45 bases and is read in frame from base 1.